A single sample gave rise to the 26 T cell receptor beta chains below, sequenced in a study of blood T cell repertoires in COVID-19. Profiled with immunoSEQ multiplex PCR; TCRdb holds only in-frame clones, not every one. In the table there are under 150,000 clones, about 85% of which are singletons. Sequenced sample: peripheral blood. These receptor sequences come from a man aged 35 to 55 with acute or convalescent COVID-19.

The V call is TRBV19, the J call TRBJ2-1, with a weak D call TRBD1 (5 bases). Germline CDR1 LNHDA, CDR2 SQIVND (reference sequence). The CDR3 loop spans 12 amino acids. V lost 6 bases to trimming and J lost 2 bases, with 5 bases between them. The DNA for the CDR3 is TGTGCCAGTAGGGACACCTACAATGAGCAGTTCTTC. Protein product: CASRDTYNEQFF. Using reference TRBV19 and TRBJ2-1 for the parts outside the CDR3, the full variable domain is DGGITQSPKYLFRKEGQNVTLSCEQNLNHDAMYWYRQDPGQGLRLIYYSQIVNDFQKGDIAEGYSVSREKKESFPLTVTSAQKNPTAFYLCASRDTYNEQFFGPGTRLTVL.

V is TRBV5-1 and J is TRBJ2-3; D is unclear. The germline CDR1 and CDR2 sequences are SGHRS and YFSETQ. The CDR3 loop spans 14 amino acids. V was clipped by 4 bases and J by 0 bases, with 9 bases between them. CDR3 DNA: TGCGCCAGCAGCCCCTATCGGAGCACAGATACGCAGTATTTT. The encoded protein is CASSPYRSTDTQYF.

The chain joins TRBV5-6 to TRBJ2-7, with 7 bases fitting TRBD2. Unmatched junction bases numbered 8, after V lost 4 bases and J lost 4 bases. This CDR3 comprises 14 residues. Germline V gives CDR1 SGHDT, CDR2 YYEEEE. The CDR3 is CASSHRVGRYEQYF. CDR3 in DNA: TGTGCCAGCAGCCATAGAGTCGGGAGGTACGAGCAGTACTTC.

This clone was seen a single time. This sequence joins TRBV7-2 and TRBJ2-5, with 8 bases fitting TRBD2. Trimming removed 2 bases from V and 5 bases from J; junction bases left unmatched: 7. CDR1 and CDR2 from the germline V gene are SGHTA and FQGNSA. The CDR3 extends over 15 amino acids. The CDR3 spells CASSLTTGGPETQYF. CDR3 bases: TGTGCCAGCAGCTTAACAACGGGGGGGCCCGAGACCCAGTACTTC.

The rearrangement links TRBV7-3 to TRBJ2-2, with D possibly TRBD1 on 5 matching bases. The CDR3 totals 16 residues. CDR1 SGHTA and CDR2 FQGTGA come from the germline V gene. V lost 1 base and J 0 bases, leaving 9 bases between the germline ends. The CDR3 loop is CASSLRGSPNTGELFF. For the CDR3, the DNA is TGTGCCAGCAGCTTAAGGGGCAGCCCGAACACCGGGGAGCTGTTTTTT.

The gene calls are TRBV23-1 and TRBJ2-1; 9 bases match TRBD1. TRBV23-1 qualifies as an ORF whose function is uncertain. V was clipped by 4 bases and J by 8 bases; unmatched bases: 9. This CDR3 contains 15 residues. The CDR3 DNA reads TGCGCCAGCAGTCCAGGGACAGGGTTTTCGTATGAGCAGTTCTTC. Its protein product is CASSPGTGFSYEQFF.

This rearrangement joins TRBV24-1 to TRBJ2-1; 9 bases agree with TRBD1. The CDR3 sequence is 17 residues long. Germline CDR1 reads KGHDR; CDR2 reads SFDVKD. V shed 5 bases and J 2 bases; nucleotides not matched to a gene: 9. The CDR3 sequence: CATSAKPGQGAYNEQFF. CDR3 in DNA: TGTGCCACCAGTGCAAAACCGGGACAGGGCGCCTACAATGAGCAGTTCTTC.

This clone was observed a single time. Written as DNA, the CDR3 is TGTGCCAGCAGCTTCAGGGGATCCTACGAGCAGTACTTC. Translation gives CASSFRGSYEQYF. The chain has TRBV11-3 and TRBJ2-7; the D gene is possibly TRBD1 (6 bases). Germline V lookup: CDR1 SGHNT, CDR2 YENEEA. The CDR3 consists of 13 residues. The V end lost 3 bases, the J end lost 1 base, and 7 bases lay between the germline ends.

This clone was observed a single time. In nucleotides, the CDR3 is TGTGCCAGCAGATTGGGGGCCGGACAGGGGGCGGGTAAGAATGAAAAACTGTTTTTT. Amino acid sequence: CASRLGAGQGAGKNEKLFF. This chain joins TRBV21-1 and TRBJ1-4; the tabulated D call, TRBD1, remains unverified against the DNA. TRBV21-1 constitutes a pseudogene. The CDR3 sequence is 19 residues long.

This sequence joins TRBV30 and TRBJ1-2, with 8 positions matching TRBD1. Trimming at V came to 3 bases and at J to 4 bases, leaving 7 bases not matched to a gene. The CDR3 extends over 14 amino acids. Germline V lookup: CDR1 GTSNPN, CDR2 SVGIG (reference sequence). CDR3 DNA: TGTGCCTGGAGCCCCGGGACAGGACGCTATGGCTACACCTTC. Its translation: CAWSPGTGRYGYTF.

The chain employs TRBV5-1 and TRBJ2-5; TRBD1 agrees at 11 bases. Per germline, CDR1 SGHRS and CDR2 YFSETQ. The CDR3 has 16 residues. J lost 3 bases, V lost 4 bases, and 8 bases had no gene match. CDR3 loop: CASSGRTGGPEETQYF. The CDR3 bases are TGCGCCAGCAGCGGGCGGACAGGGGGCCCCGAAGAGACCCAGTACTTC. Supplemented by reference TRBV5-1 and TRBJ2-5, the full variable domain reads KAGVTQTPRYLIKTRGQQVTLSCSPISGHRSVSWYQQTPGQGLQFLFEYFSETQRNKGNFPGRFSGRQFSNSRSEMNVSTLELGDSALYLCASSGRTGGPEETQYFGPGTRLLVL.

The V and J genes are TRBV5-6 and TRBJ1-1; D uncertain. Trimming took off 2 bases at V and 3 bases at J, with 11 bases between the two ends. Looked up from germline, CDR1 is SGHDT and CDR2 is YYEEEE. CDR3 length: 14 residues. The CDR3 bases are TGTGCCAGCAGCTTTGCACCCCAGGACACTGAAGCTTTCTTT. Protein product: CASSFAPQDTEAFF.

This clone is a singleton in its sample. The chain links TRBV4-2 to TRBJ1-2; the D is unclear. Germline CDR1 is LGHNA and CDR2 is YNFKEQ. Trimming removed 1 base from V and 0 bases from J, with 9 bases in between. The CDR3 spans 15 residues. The CDR3 region is CASSQAAGSNYGYTF. In DNA form, the CDR3 reads TGTGCCAGCAGCCAAGCGGCAGGCTCTAACTATGGCTACACCTTC.

The J gene is TRBJ1-5, the V gene TRBV14, with TRBD1 as a possible D gene (6 bases). V lost 4 bases to trimming and J lost 5 bases, with 9 bases between them. The CDR3 has 13 amino acids. The germline gives CDR1 SGHDN, CDR2 FVKESK. CDR3: CASSRGGDQPQHF. CDR3 in DNA: TGTGCCAGCAGCCGAGGGGGGGATCAGCCCCAGCATTTT.

This clone was detected only a few times. The chain carries TRBV15 and TRBJ2-7, with 9 bases matching TRBD1. The length of the CDR3 is 15 residues. J was trimmed by 6 bases and V by 1 base; bases with no gene match: 7. The germline V gene encodes CDR1 LNHNV and CDR2 YYDKDF (reference sequence). In DNA, the CDR3 is TGTGCCACCAGCAGAGGGTCCACAGGGGGCTTCGAGCAGTACTTC. Protein sequence: CATSRGSTGGFEQYF.

The chain has TRBV29-1 and TRBJ2-5; no firm D call. The CDR3 spans 13 residues. Germline-derived CDR1 and CDR2 are SQVTM and ANQGSEA. V was cut by 4 bases and J by 2 bases, with 11 bases left in between. CDR3 sequence reads: CSVGAFKQETQYF. Written as DNA, the CDR3 is TGCAGCGTTGGGGCCTTTAAACAAGAGACCCAGTACTTC.

This clone was seen once. The chain has TRBV5-1 and TRBJ1-1; a weak D match, TRBD1 (5 bases). This CDR3 is built from 13 residues. Per the germline V gene, CDR1 is SGHRS and CDR2 is YFSETQ. Trimming cost V 4 bases and J 2 bases, with 9 bases left between them. The CDR3 here is CASSHGQNTEAFF. CDR3 in DNA: TGCGCCAGCAGCCACGGACAAAACACTGAAGCTTTCTTT.

The chain carries TRBV10-1 and TRBJ2-3; D is unresolved. V gave up 3 bases and J gave up 3 bases, with 10 bases separating them. Germline V gives CDR1 WNHNN, CDR2 SYGVQD (reference sequence). This CDR3 spans 14 amino acids. The CDR3 sequence is CASSDSRWTDTQYF. CDR3 bases: TGCGCCAGCAGTGACTCGCGGTGGACAGATACGCAGTATTTT.

The rearrangement links TRBV27 to TRBJ2-3, with D perhaps matching TRBD1 (6 bases). Trimming left V 3 bases short and J 1 base short, with 8 bases between. The length of the CDR3 is 14 residues. Per the germline V gene, CDR1 is MNHEY and CDR2 is SMNVEV (reference sequence). The DNA of the CDR3 is TGTGCCAGCAGTTTCCGACAGGGCACAGATACGCAGTATTTT. This codes for CASSFRQGTDTQYF.

The chain is built from TRBV2 and TRBJ2-7, with a tentative D call TRBD2 (5 bases). From germline, CDR1 is SNHLY and CDR2 FYNNEI. Trimming stripped 8 bases from V and 1 base from J, with 12 bases between. The CDR3 contains 13 residues. In nucleotides, the CDR3 is TGTGCCAGCCTTGAGGGCATATCCTACGAGCAGTACTTC. This sequence encodes CASLEGISYEQYF.

This clone was recorded once. The chain is built from TRBV4-3 and TRBJ2-4; 7 positions agree with TRBD2. V shed 4 bases and J 6 bases; nucleotides not matched to a gene: 12. CDR3 length equals 16 residues. CDR1 LGHNA and CDR2 YSLEER come from the germline V gene. DNA for the CDR3: TGCGCCAGCAGCCCAGTCCCTAGCGGTACGGGAAACATTCAGTACTTC. Its translation is CASSPVPSGTGNIQYF.

The chain carries TRBV3-1 (or the pseudogene TRBV3-2) and TRBJ2-2; TRBD1 is a possible D gene (6 bases). CDR3 length: 14 residues. Trimming removed 4 bases at V and 1 base at J, with 7 bases between. The germline V gene has CDR1 LGHDT and CDR2 YNNKEL (reference sequence). The CDR3 spells CASSRDKNTGELFF. CDR3 sequence (DNA): TGTGCCAGCAGCCGGGACAAGAACACCGGGGAGCTGTTTTTT.

This clone turned up a few times. The chain links TRBV11-3 to TRBJ2-1; 11 nucleotides line up with TRBD1. CDR1 is SGHNT and CDR2 is YENEEA in the germline V gene. The CDR3 length is 14 residues. Germline trimming cut 4 bases from V and 9 bases from J; bases unmatched to any gene: 5. The CDR3 sequence: CASSSGQGAPEQFF. The CDR3 region has the DNA TGTGCCAGCAGCTCCGGACAGGGGGCACCTGAGCAGTTCTTC.

The chain has TRBV24-1 and TRBJ2-6; D gene ambiguous. The ends were cut back, 10 bases at V and 0 bases at J, with 3 bases in the middle. The germline V gene has CDR1 KGHDR and CDR2 SFDVKD. The CDR3 spans 12 residues. Here the CDR3 reads CATLSGANVLTF. The DNA for the CDR3 is TGTGCCACTCTCTCTGGGGCCAACGTCCTGACTTTC.

Concerning this clone itself: At the DNA level, this CDR3 is encoded by other sequences in the same sample as well. The chain couples TRBV18 to TRBJ1-3; the D is unclear. This CDR3 contains 14 residues. V was cut by 3 bases and J by 0 bases, with 6 bases left in between. CDR1 is KGHSH, CDR2 LQKENI, per germline. This CDR3 reads CASSPGISGNTIYF. CDR3 DNA sequence: TGTGCCAGCTCACCCGGGATCTCTGGAAACACCATATATTTT.

V usage is TRBV2 and J usage is TRBJ2-1; D is unclear. Trimming left V 6 bases short and J 4 bases short, with 4 bases between. The CDR3 length is 11 residues. The germline V gene has CDR1 SNHLY and CDR2 FYNNEI. CDR3 sequence reads: CASRLYNEQFF. The CDR3, as DNA: TGTGCCAGCAGGTTATACAATGAGCAGTTCTTC.